A single sample gave rise to the 24 T cell receptor beta chains below, sequenced in a study of regulatory dendritic cells for organ transplantation. No antigen has been identified for these receptors. The protocol was immunoSEQ multiplex PCR, while the TCRdb copy is restricted to in-frame clones and leaves out a portion. Seen here are approximately 11,000 clones, approximately 80% observed once, and the top ten hold under 3%. CFSE-labeled sorted T cells met regulatory or mature dendritic cells for around five days. Sequencing input: memory CD4+ T cells from blood cultured with dendritic cells. As for subset: CD45RO+ memory T cells. The receptors here all came from a human donor in good health.

The rearrangement links TRBV19 to TRBJ1-5, with 11 bases lining up with TRBD1. CDR1 is LNHDA and CDR2 is SQIVND in the germline V gene (reference sequence). Trimming at V came to 5 bases and at J to 6 bases, leaving 9 bases not matched to a gene. The CDR3 is made up of 16 amino acids. CDR3 sequence reads: CASSPRTGGFVQPQHF. CDR3 nucleotides: TGTGCCAGTAGTCCCCGGACAGGGGGCTTTGTTCAGCCCCAGCATTTT.

This clone was picked up a small number of times. The chain joins TRBV9 to TRBJ2-7, with 7 bases aligning to TRBD2. The CDR3 contains 14 residues. V gave up 1 base and J gave up 4 bases; unmatched junction bases: 5. Germline CDR1 is SGDLS and CDR2 is YYNGEE. This CDR3 is CASSVWDGGYEQYF. CDR3 DNA: TGTGCCAGCAGCGTATGGGACGGGGGGTACGAGCAGTACTTC.

This clone was picked up one time. The chain employs TRBV5-1 and TRBJ2-5, with D possibly called TRBD1 or TRBD2 (5 bases each). V was clipped by 4 bases and J by 4 bases, with 14 bases between them. Germline V gives CDR1 SGHRS, CDR2 YFSETQ. The CDR3 sequence is 14 residues long. The CDR3 protein is CASSPGSGGETQYF. The CDR3 DNA sequence: TGCGCCAGCAGCCCCGGCAGTGGGGGAGAGACCCAGTACTTC. The full variable domain, completed using reference TRBV5-1 and TRBJ2-5, is KAGVTQTPRYLIKTRGQQVTLSCSPISGHRSVSWYQQTPGQGLQFLFEYFSETQRNKGNFPGRFSGRQFSNSRSEMNVSTLELGDSALYLCASSPGSGGETQYFGPGTRLLVL.

This sequence joins TRBV27 and TRBJ1-2, with TRBD1 as a possible D gene (6 bases). Germline loops: CDR1 MNHEY, CDR2 SMNVEV (reference sequence). CDR3 length: 14 amino acids. Trimming left V 5 bases short and J 8 bases short, with 18 bases between. The CDR3 DNA reads as TGTGCCAGCAGTCCCTATGGGGGGGCGGGGGGCTACACCTTC. As protein: CASSPYGGAGGYTF.

This chain joins TRBV29-1 and TRBJ2-3, with TRBD2 as a possible D gene (6 bases). The CDR3 covers 14 residues. Germline-derived CDR1 and CDR2 are SQVTM and ANQGSEA. V lost 5 bases and J 4 bases, leaving 16 bases between the germline ends. CDR3 region: CSVTRGDGADTQYF. In DNA form, the CDR3 reads TGCAGCGTTACCCGCGGGGATGGGGCAGATACGCAGTATTTT.

This chain uses TRBV29-1 with TRBJ2-2; TRBD2 matches at 13 bases. V was pared by 7 bases and J by 2 bases, with 13 bases of the junction left unmatched. The CDR3 loop spans 18 amino acids. Germline CDR1 SQVTM, CDR2 ANQGSEA. CDR3 sequence reads: CSAVSLAGGPLNTGELFF. CDR3 coding DNA: TGCAGCGCAGTTTCACTAGCGGGAGGGCCCCTCAACACCGGGGAGCTGTTTTTT.

This clone was picked up one time. V gene TRBV6-5 combines with J gene TRBJ1-6; TRBD1 might be the D (5 bases). The CDR3 runs 16 residues. The ends were cut back, 0 bases at V and 10 bases at J, with 16 bases in the middle. Germline V gives CDR1 MNHEY, CDR2 SVGAGI. The CDR3 spells CASSYSMGRADSPLHF. DNA of the CDR3: TGTGCCAGCAGTTACTCGATGGGCAGGGCCGACTCACCCCTCCACTTT.

The CDR3 loop reads CASSRVAGGYRDTQYF. The DNA of the CDR3 is TGTGCCAGCAGCCGTGTAGCGGGGGGGTACCGAGATACGCAGTATTTT. The chain couples TRBV7-2 to TRBJ2-3; 11 bases agree with TRBD2. V was pared by 5 bases and J by 5 bases, with 9 bases of the junction left unmatched. The CDR3 loop spans 16 amino acids. Germline lookup yields CDR1 SGHTA and CDR2 FQGNSA.

This clone is a singleton in its sample. The chain carries TRBV7-9 and TRBJ1-2; tentatively, D is TRBD1 (5 bases). V lost 1 base, J lost 7 bases, and 13 bases lay in between. Germline V gene sequence: CDR1 SEHNR, CDR2 FQNEAQ (reference sequence). The CDR3 contains 14 residues. The chain's CDR3 is CASSLGRGAPGYTF. CDR3 in DNA: TGTGCCAGCAGCTTAGGTAGAGGGGCCCCTGGCTACACCTTC.

The CDR3 nucleotides read TGTGCCAGCAGTGAGCAGGGATCGACCTACGAGCAGTACTTC. Its translation is CASSEQGSTYEQYF. The chain combines TRBV2 with TRBJ2-7, with D perhaps TRBD1 (5 bases). From germline, CDR1 is SNHLY and CDR2 FYNNEI. The V end lost 3 bases, the J end lost 2 bases, and 11 bases lay between the germline ends. The length of the CDR3 is 14 residues.

This chain links TRBV6-5 with TRBJ2-7, with D possibly matching TRBD1 (5 bases). The CDR3 runs 14 residues. V was clipped by 6 bases and J by 0 bases, with 12 bases between them. Per germline, CDR1 MNHEY and CDR2 SVGAGI. The CDR3 region has the DNA TGTGCCAGCAGGAAACAGGACAACTCCTACGAGCAGTACTTC. Translated, it gives CASRKQDNSYEQYF.

This clone was seen more than once but under ten times. The gene calls are TRBV19 and TRBJ2-1; no definite D call. Germline CDR1 and CDR2: LNHDA and SQIVND (reference sequence). V lost 5 bases and J lost 8, with 7 bases in between. This CDR3 has 11 residues. The CDR3 bases are TGTGCCAGTAGTGAATTGGATGAGCAGTTCTTC. This sequence encodes CASSELDEQFF.

The chain employs TRBV2 and TRBJ2-2; possibly TRBD1 or TRBD2 for D (7 bases each). CDR3 size: 15 residues. Trimming left V 7 bases short and J 2 bases short, with 14 bases between. The germline CDR1 and CDR2 sequences are SNHLY and FYNNEI. The chain's CDR3 is CASKSGTANTGELFF. In DNA form, the CDR3 reads TGTGCCAGCAAAAGCGGGACAGCTAACACCGGGGAGCTGTTTTTT.

The chain joins TRBV5-1 to TRBJ2-7; TRBD1 aligns across 11 bases. Germline CDR1 is SGHRS and CDR2 is YFSETQ. This CDR3 has 14 residues. V lost 4 bases to trimming and J lost 6 bases; unmatched junction nucleotides: 6. DNA of the CDR3: TGCGCCAGCAGCGGTTGGACAGGGGGCCGCGAGCAGTACTTC. It encodes CASSGWTGGREQYF.

The chain is built from TRBV19 and TRBJ2-3, with 11 bases matching TRBD2. The CDR3 has 16 amino acids. The ends lost 7 bases at V and 2 bases at J; junction bases unmatched: 8. CDR1 and CDR2 (germline): LNHDA, SQIVND (reference sequence). The CDR3 loop is CASTRTSGGFTDTQYF. CDR3 DNA sequence: TGTGCCAGTACCAGAACTAGCGGGGGATTCACAGATACGCAGTATTTT.

The CDR3 coding sequence is TGTGCCAGCAGTTTCTTCAGGGACGGGGGCACAGATACGCAGTATTTT. Its translation is CASSFFRDGGTDTQYF. The V and J genes are TRBV28 and TRBJ2-3, with D possibly called TRBD1 or TRBD2 (5 bases each). Germline assignment: CDR1 MDHEN and CDR2 SYDVKM. The CDR3 has 16 amino acids. Between the trimmed V and J ends, which lost 3 bases and 1 base, there was a span of 14 bases.

The CDR3 DNA follows: TGCAGCGTTGAAATGTTATCGGGCAATCAGCCCCAGCATTTT. Its translation: CSVEMLSGNQPQHF. J is TRBJ1-5 and V is TRBV29-1; D call uncertain. This CDR3 contains 14 residues. The V end lost 2 bases, the J end lost 2 bases, and 10 bases lay between the germline ends. In germline, CDR1 is SQVTM, CDR2 ANQGSEA.

The V gene is TRBV9, the J gene TRBJ2-1, with 9 bases identical to TRBD1. V was pared by 5 bases and J by 5 bases, with 8 bases of the junction left unmatched. The CDR3 runs 15 residues. Germline CDR1 is SGDLS and CDR2 is YYNGEE. The CDR3 DNA reads TGTGCCAGCAGTCGAGACAGGGGGACGCACAATGAGCAGTTCTTC. It encodes CASSRDRGTHNEQFF. The full variable domain, with the rest looked up from reference TRBV9 and TRBJ2-1, is DSGVTQTPKHLITATGQRVTLRCSPRSGDLSVYWYQQSLDQGLQFLIQYYNGEERAKGNILERFSAQQFPDLHSELNLSSLELGDSALYFCASSRDRGTHNEQFFGPGTRLTVL.

The chain has TRBV4-2 and TRBJ2-1; D gene unclear. V lost 2 bases and J lost 4, with 0 bases in between. CDR1 and CDR2 (germline): LGHNA, YNFKEQ. CDR3 size: 11 residues. CDR3 coding DNA: TGTGCCAGCAGCCAATACAATGAGCAGTTCTTC. Protein product: CASSQYNEQFF.

This clone was found a few times. The CDR3 loop reads CASSLFRSTGELFF. Here the CDR3 DNA reads TGTGCCAGCAGTTTATTCCGTAGCACCGGGGAGCTGTTTTTT. The chain carries TRBV27 and TRBJ2-2; no clear D. The CDR3 totals 14 residues. Germline values: CDR1 MNHEY, CDR2 SMNVEV (reference sequence). Trimming cost V 1 base and J 4 bases, with 7 bases left between them.

V and J are TRBV4-1 and TRBJ2-1; 13 bases are shared with TRBD2. Trimming removed 3 bases from V and 8 bases from J; junction bases left unmatched: 13. The CDR3 spans 18 residues. Germline assignment: CDR1 MGHRA and CDR2 YSYEKL. CDR3 DNA sequence: TGCGCCAGCAGCCAGCGTGGACTAGCGGGGGATTACCCCCATGAGCAGTTCTTC. Translated: CASSQRGLAGDYPHEQFF.

V gene TRBV7-2 combines with J gene TRBJ2-3; no clear D gene. The CDR3 extends over 13 amino acids. Germline-derived CDR1 and CDR2 are SGHTA and FQGNSA. V shed 4 bases and J shed 6 bases, with 11 bases lying between them. CDR3 sequence (DNA): TGTGCCAGCAGCTCGGATTTAGCTGATACGCAGTATTTT. Amino acids: CASSSDLADTQYF.

Details on this clone: The junction departs from germline at one end; a sequencing error may be responsible. The CDR3 sequence is CASSPGQGVTVF. Here the CDR3 DNA reads TGTGCCAGCAGCCCAGGTCAGGGAGTAACGGTTTTT. The V call is TRBV6-5, the J call TRBJ1-4; tentative D call: TRBD1 (5 bases). Germline CDR1 and CDR2: MNHEY and SVGAGI. The CDR3 runs to 12 residues.

The chain employs TRBV9 and TRBJ2-1; the D gene is possibly TRBD2 (7 bases). Trimming shortened V by 4 bases and J by 8 bases, and 31 bases separated the two germline ends. The germline V gene has CDR1 SGDLS and CDR2 YYNGEE. CDR3 length: 19 residues. The CDR3 region is CASSLFGGGRGLKGHEQFF. DNA of the CDR3: TGTGCCAGCAGCCTCTTTGGAGGGGGGAGGGGACTTAAAGGGCATGAGCAGTTCTTC.